This T cell receptor beta chain was documented in a study of TIL therapy for anti-PD-1-resistant metastatic lung cancer. At the level of the study: Patients then received nivolumab; progressors got lymphodepletion, TIL and IL-2. Median tumor PD-L1 proportion score was roughly 6%.

Described time point: pre-treatment sample, taken before nivolumab and TIL therapy. With respect to this clone: Antigen unknown.

The immunoSEQ assay was v3. Profiled with immunoSEQ multiplex PCR; TCRdb holds only in-frame clones, not every one. The table shows about 36,000 clones, with around 79% occurring only once. CDR1 is SGDLS, CDR2 YYNGEE, per germline. The CDR3 spans 13 residues. With 0 bases removed from V and 3 bases from J, the gap between germline ends came to 1 base. Findings and caveats of the study: After infusion, TIL clonotypes partly replaced peripheral T cells and declined over months.

The genes are TRBV9 and TRBJ2-6; D is ambiguous. This TCR was recovered from a person between 25 and 80 years old with non-small cell lung cancer. The sample in question was blood, obtained at baseline. In DNA, the CDR3 is TGTGCCAGCAGCGTAGATGGGGCCAACGTCCTGACTTTC. Translation gives CASSVDGANVLTF.